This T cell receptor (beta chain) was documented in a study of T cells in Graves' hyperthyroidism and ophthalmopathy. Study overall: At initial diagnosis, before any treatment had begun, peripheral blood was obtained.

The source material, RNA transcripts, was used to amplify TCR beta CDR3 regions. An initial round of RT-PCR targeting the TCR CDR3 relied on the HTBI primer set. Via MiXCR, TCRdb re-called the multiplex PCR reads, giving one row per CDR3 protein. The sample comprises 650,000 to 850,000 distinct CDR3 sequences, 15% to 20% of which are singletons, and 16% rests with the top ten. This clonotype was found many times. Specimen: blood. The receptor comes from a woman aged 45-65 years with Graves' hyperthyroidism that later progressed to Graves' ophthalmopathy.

Written as DNA, the CDR3 is TGTGCCAGCAGCCAAGATATGGGCGGATATCAGCCCCAGCATTTT. Encoded protein: CASSQDMGGYQPQHF. The chain recombines TRBV3-1 with TRBJ1-5; D gene uncertain. Between the trimmed V and J ends, which lost 0 bases and 5 bases, there was a span of 11 bases. The CDR3 loop spans 15 amino acids. Germline V gene sequence: CDR1 LGHDT, CDR2 YNNKEL (reference sequence).